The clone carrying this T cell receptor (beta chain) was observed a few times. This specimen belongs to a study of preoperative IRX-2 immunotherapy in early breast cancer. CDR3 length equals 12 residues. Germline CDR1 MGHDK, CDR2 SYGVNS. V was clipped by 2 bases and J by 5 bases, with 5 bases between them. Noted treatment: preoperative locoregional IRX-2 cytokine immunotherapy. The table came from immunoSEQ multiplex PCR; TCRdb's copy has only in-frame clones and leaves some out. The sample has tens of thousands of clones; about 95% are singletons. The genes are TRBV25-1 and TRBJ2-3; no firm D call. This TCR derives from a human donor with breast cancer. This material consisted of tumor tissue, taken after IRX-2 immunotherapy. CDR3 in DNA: TGTGCCAGCAGTGAAGTCGGAGATACGCAGTATTTT. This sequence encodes CASSEVGDTQYF.